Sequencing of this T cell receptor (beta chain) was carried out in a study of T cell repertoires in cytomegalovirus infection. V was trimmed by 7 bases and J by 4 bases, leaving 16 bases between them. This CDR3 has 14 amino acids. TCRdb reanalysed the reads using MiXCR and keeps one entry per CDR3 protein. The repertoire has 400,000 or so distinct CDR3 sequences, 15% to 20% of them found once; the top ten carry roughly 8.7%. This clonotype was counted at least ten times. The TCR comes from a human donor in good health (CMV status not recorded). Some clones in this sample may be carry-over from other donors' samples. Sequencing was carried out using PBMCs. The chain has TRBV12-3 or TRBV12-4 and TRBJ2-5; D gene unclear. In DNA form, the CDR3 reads TGTGCCAGCACCCGGACCCCGAGAAGAGAGACCCAGTACTTC. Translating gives CASTRTPRRETQYF.